This TCR beta chain was sequenced in a study of blood T cell repertoires in COVID-19. Study-level background: Researchers got acute and convalescent COVID-19 samples from the United States, Italy and Spain. In each case, the material was cDNA or gDNA derived from T cells, B-cell-depleted T cells, or PBMCs.

The assay was immunoSEQ multiplex PCR, and TCRdb's table has in-frame clones only and misses some. Of 250,000 to 400,000 clones in the sample, roughly 88% were seen once. Germline V CDR1 and CDR2: SGHDT, YYEEEE. This CDR3 comprises 14 residues. The germline V and J ends were trimmed by 2 bases and 1 base, with 7 bases remaining between them. The sequence derives from a woman aged 30 to 39 with COVID-19, enrolled during active disease. The V and J genes are TRBV5-6 and TRBJ2-1; no definite D call. What was sequenced was peripheral blood. The CDR3 DNA sequence: TGTGCCAGCAGCTTTCCCGGTTCCTACAATGAGCAGTTCTTC. Translated, it gives CASSFPGSYNEQFF.